This TCR beta chain comes out of a study of blood T cell repertoires in COVID-19. Overall study: The study drew acute and convalescent COVID-19 samples from the United States, Italy and Spain.

Per germline, CDR1 LGHDT and CDR2 YNNKEL (reference sequence). CDR3 length: 11 residues. V lost 5 bases, J lost 10 bases, and 10 bases lay in between. Clones were sequenced by immunoSEQ multiplex PCR, and TCRdb holds only the in-frame ones, with some missing. The data show about 40,000 clones, 81% seen once. The sequencing input was peripheral blood. The clonotype comes from a human donor in a cohort sampled during active or convalescent COVID-19. The donor label of this sample is uncertain. The chain has TRBV3-1 (or the pseudogene TRBV3-2) and TRBJ2-3, with a tentative D call TRBD2 (5 bases). The CDR3 is CASSNRDAQYF. CDR3 coding DNA: TGTGCCAGCAGCAACCGGGATGCGCAGTATTTT.